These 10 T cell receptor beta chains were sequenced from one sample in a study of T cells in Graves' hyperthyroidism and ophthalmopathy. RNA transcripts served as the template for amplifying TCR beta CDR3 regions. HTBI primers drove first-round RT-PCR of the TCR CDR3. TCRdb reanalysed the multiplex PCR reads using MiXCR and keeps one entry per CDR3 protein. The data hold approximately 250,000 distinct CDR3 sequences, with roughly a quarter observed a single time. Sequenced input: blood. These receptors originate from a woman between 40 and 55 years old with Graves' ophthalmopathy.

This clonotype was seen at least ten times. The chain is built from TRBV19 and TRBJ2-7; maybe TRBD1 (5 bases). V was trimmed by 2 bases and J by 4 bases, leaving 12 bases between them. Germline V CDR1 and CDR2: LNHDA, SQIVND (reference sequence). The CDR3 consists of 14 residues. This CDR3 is CASSISGPEYEQYF. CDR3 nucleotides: TGTGCCAGTAGTATATCAGGGCCTGAGTACGAGCAGTACTTC.

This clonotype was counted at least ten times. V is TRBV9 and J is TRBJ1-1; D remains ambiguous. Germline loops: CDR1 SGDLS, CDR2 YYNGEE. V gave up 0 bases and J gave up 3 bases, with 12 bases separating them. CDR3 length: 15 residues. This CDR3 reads CASSVAGGSHTEAFF. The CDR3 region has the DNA TGTGCCAGCAGCGTAGCGGGAGGATCCCACACTGAAGCTTTCTTT.

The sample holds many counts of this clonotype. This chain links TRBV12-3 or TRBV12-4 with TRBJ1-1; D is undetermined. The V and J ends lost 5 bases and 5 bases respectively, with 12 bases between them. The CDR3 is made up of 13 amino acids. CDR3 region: CASSPSVGTEAFF. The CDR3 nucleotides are TGTGCCAGCAGTCCCTCCGTAGGAACTGAAGCTTTCTTT.

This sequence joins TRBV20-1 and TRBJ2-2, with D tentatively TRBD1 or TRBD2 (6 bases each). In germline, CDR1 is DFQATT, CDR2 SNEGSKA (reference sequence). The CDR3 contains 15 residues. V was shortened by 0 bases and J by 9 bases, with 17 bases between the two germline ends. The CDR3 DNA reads TGCAGTGCTAGAGATTGGACTATCGGGACAAGGGAGCTGTTTTTT. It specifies CSARDWTIGTRELFF.

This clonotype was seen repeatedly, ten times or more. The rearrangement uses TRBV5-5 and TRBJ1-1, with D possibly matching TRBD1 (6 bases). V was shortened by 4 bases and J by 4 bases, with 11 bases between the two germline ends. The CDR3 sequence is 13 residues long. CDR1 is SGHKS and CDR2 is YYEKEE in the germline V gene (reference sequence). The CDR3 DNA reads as TGTGCCAGCAGCCTGGACAGCTCCACTGAAGCTTTCTTT. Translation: CASSLDSSTEAFF.

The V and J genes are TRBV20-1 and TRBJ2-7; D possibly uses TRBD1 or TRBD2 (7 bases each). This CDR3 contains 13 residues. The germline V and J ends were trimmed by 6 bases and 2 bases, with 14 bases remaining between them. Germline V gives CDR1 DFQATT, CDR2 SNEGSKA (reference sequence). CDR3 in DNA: TGCAGTGCCAGGGGGGGCAACCCCTACGAGCAGTACTTC. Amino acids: CSARGGNPYEQYF.

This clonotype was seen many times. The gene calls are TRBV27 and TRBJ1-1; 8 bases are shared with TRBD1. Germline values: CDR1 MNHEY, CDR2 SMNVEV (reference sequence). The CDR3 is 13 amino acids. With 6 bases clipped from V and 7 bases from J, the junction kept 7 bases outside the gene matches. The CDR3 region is CASRGQDHLEAFF. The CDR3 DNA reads TGTGCCAGCAGGGGACAGGACCACCTTGAAGCTTTCTTT.

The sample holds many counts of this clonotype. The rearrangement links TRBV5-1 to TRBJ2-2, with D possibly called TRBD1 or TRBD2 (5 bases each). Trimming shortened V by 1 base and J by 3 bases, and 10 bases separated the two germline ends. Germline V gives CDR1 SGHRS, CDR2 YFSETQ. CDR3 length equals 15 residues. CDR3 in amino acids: CASSLRQGDTGELFF. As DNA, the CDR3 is TGCGCCAGCAGCTTGAGGCAGGGAGACACCGGGGAGCTGTTTTTT.

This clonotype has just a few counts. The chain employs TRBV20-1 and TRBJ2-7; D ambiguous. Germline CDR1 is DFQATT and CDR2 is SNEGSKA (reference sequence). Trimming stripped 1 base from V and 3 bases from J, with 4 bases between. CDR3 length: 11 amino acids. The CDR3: CSARGDYEQYF. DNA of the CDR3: TGCAGTGCTAGAGGGGACTACGAGCAGTACTTC.

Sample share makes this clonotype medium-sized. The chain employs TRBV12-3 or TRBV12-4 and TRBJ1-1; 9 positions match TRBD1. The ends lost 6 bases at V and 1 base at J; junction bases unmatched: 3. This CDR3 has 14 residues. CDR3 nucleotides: TGTGCCAGCAGCCCGGGACAGGGGAACACTGAAGCTTTCTTT. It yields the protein CASSPGQGNTEAFF.